Following are 21 T cell receptor beta chains from one sample sequenced in a study of cytomegalovirus exposure and HLA in healthy donors. Both 60 Vbeta primers and 13 Jbeta primers went into the PCR. Sequencing was performed with immunoSEQ multiplex PCR; in TCRdb, only in-frame clones are kept and a portion is missing. The data show about 190,000 clones, around 81% seen once. The sequenced material came from PBMCs. These receptors came from a young man in good health and CMV-seronegative.

J is TRBJ2-6 and V is TRBV6-1; D is undetermined. The germline CDR1 and CDR2 sequences are MNHNS and SASEGT. V lost 1 base and J lost 0, with 10 bases in between. This CDR3 region has 17 residues. DNA for the CDR3: TGTGCCAGCAGTGAAGTGCCAGCGAACTCTGGGGCCAACGTCCTGACTTTC. Protein sequence: CASSEVPANSGANVLTF.

The J gene is TRBJ1-5, the V gene TRBV6-5; 8 positions match TRBD1. The CDR3 runs to 15 residues. Trimming took 1 base from V and 7 from J; bases not matched to a gene: 6. Per germline, CDR1 MNHEY and CDR2 SVGAGI. CDR3 sequence (DNA): TGTGCCAGCAGTTACTATTACGGGACAGGACAGCCCCAGCATTTT. It translates to CASSYYYGTGQPQHF.

The genes are TRBV5-4 and TRBJ2-1; D gene ambiguous. In germline, CDR1 is SGHNT, CDR2 YYREEE (reference sequence). V lost 0 bases to trimming and J lost 5 bases, with 15 bases between them. This CDR3 has 16 amino acids. The CDR3 protein is CASSLAALPPNNEQFF. As DNA, the CDR3 is TGTGCCAGCAGCTTGGCAGCGCTGCCTCCCAACAATGAGCAGTTCTTC.

The chain combines TRBV4-3 with TRBJ2-2, with D maybe TRBD2 (6 bases). CDR1 is LGHNA and CDR2 is YSLEER in the germline V gene. V dropped 6 bases and J dropped 0 bases, with 14 bases sitting between them. The CDR3 contains 16 residues. The CDR3 protein is CASSHTGLPNTGELFF. The CDR3 DNA sequence: TGCGCCAGCAGTCACACAGGACTACCGAACACCGGGGAGCTGTTTTTT.

J is TRBJ1-4 and V is TRBV15; 7 nucleotides align to TRBD1. The germline V gene encodes CDR1 LNHNV and CDR2 YYDKDF (reference sequence). Losses at the gene ends were 4 bases for V and 4 bases for J; bases not matched to a gene: 12. CDR3 length: 17 residues. CDR3 protein: CATSTRPKGTVNEKLFF. CDR3 sequence (DNA): TGTGCCACCAGCACCCGGCCCAAAGGGACAGTTAATGAAAAACTGTTTTTT.

V usage is TRBV7-9 and J usage is TRBJ1-5; D is uncertain. CDR1 and CDR2 from the germline V gene are SEHNR and FQNEAQ (reference sequence). Trimming removed 6 bases at V and 4 bases at J, with 10 bases between. This CDR3 spans 13 amino acids. The CDR3 nucleotides read TGTGCCAGCAGTATGGAGGGTAATCAGCCCCAGCATTTT. It encodes CASSMEGNQPQHF. Combining the CDR3 with reference TRBV7-9 and TRBJ1-5 gives the whole variable domain DTGVSQNPRHKITKRGQNVTFRCDPISEHNRLYWYRQTLGQGPEFLTYFQNEAQLEKSRLLSDRFSAERPKGSFSTLEIQRTEQGDSAMYLCASSMEGNQPQHFGDGTRLSIL.

The chain couples TRBV5-6 to TRBJ2-3; 10 bases agree with TRBD2. The J segment lost 2 bases and the V segment lost 4 bases, leaving 7 bases of the junction unmatched. Per the germline V gene, CDR1 is SGHDT and CDR2 is YYEEEE. This CDR3 contains 16 residues. CDR3 residues: CASSDILAGNTDTQYF. The CDR3 DNA reads TGTGCCAGCAGCGATATACTAGCGGGGAACACAGATACGCAGTATTTT.

The gene calls are TRBV6-6 and TRBJ1-5; possibly TRBD1 for D (6 bases). Germline CDR1 and CDR2: MNHNY and SVGAGI (reference sequence). The CDR3 totals 14 residues. V shed 5 bases and J shed 4 bases, with 12 bases lying between them. CDR3 protein: CASSPLDRNQPQHF. The CDR3 nucleotides read TGTGCCAGCAGTCCGCTCGACAGGAATCAGCCCCAGCATTTT.

The chain has TRBV13 and TRBJ1-2; 7 positions agree with TRBD1. The CDR3 has 14 amino acids. Germline loops: CDR1 PRHDT, CDR2 FYEKMQ (reference sequence). The trim removed 4 bases at V and 2 bases at J, leaving 4 bases unmatched. The CDR3 is CASSSGTANYGYTF. The CDR3 nucleotides are TGTGCCAGCAGCTCCGGGACAGCCAACTATGGCTACACCTTC.

The rearrangement joins TRBV18 to TRBJ2-7, with a weak D call TRBD2 (5 bases). V was shortened by 3 bases and J by 0 bases, with 9 bases between the two germline ends. Germline V gives CDR1 KGHSH, CDR2 LQKENI. This CDR3 is 14 amino acids long. DNA for the CDR3: TGTGCCAGCTCACCGACGGGGAGCTCCTACGAGCAGTACTTC. Protein sequence: CASSPTGSSYEQYF.

V gene TRBV7-2 combines with J gene TRBJ1-3; 7 positions agree with TRBD1. With V trimmed by 5 bases and J by 3 bases, 7 bases remained unmatched. Germline V lookup: CDR1 SGHTA, CDR2 FQGNSA. CDR3 length: 15 residues. DNA for the CDR3: TGTGCCAGCAGCCCAAAGGGGGCACGTGGAAACACCATATATTTT. It encodes CASSPKGARGNTIYF.

The chain combines TRBV27 with TRBJ2-7; D unclear. The germline V gene has CDR1 MNHEY and CDR2 SMNVEV (reference sequence). V was trimmed by 0 bases and J by 4 bases, leaving 10 bases between them. This CDR3 is 14 amino acids long. The CDR3 sequence is CASSLSARSYEQYF. The CDR3 bases are TGTGCCAGCAGTTTATCGGCCAGGTCTTACGAGCAGTACTTC.

This clone was counted between two and nine times. This chain connects TRBV29-1 to TRBJ1-2; no clear D. This CDR3 region has 11 residues. V was cut by 5 bases and J by 4 bases, with 8 bases left in between. Germline loops: CDR1 SQVTM, CDR2 ANQGSEA. The CDR3 region has the DNA TGCAGCGTTTTACTTCTCTATGGCTACACCTTC. This translates into CSVLLLYGYTF.

V and J are TRBV19 and TRBJ2-5; perhaps TRBD2 as D (5 bases). The CDR3 loop spans 15 amino acids. Looked up from germline, CDR1 is LNHDA and CDR2 is SQIVND (reference sequence). The ends were cut back, 0 bases at V and 6 bases at J, with 14 bases in the middle. CDR3 region: CASSIDLSLAQTQYF. CDR3 DNA: TGTGCCAGTAGTATAGATTTAAGTCTAGCTCAGACCCAGTACTTC. The full variable domain, in which reference TRBV19 and TRBJ2-5 provide the parts outside the CDR3, is DGGITQSPKYLFRKEGQNVTLSCEQNLNHDAMYWYRQDPGQGLRLIYYSQIVNDFQKGDIAEGYSVSREKKESFPLTVTSAQKNPTAFYLCASSIDLSLAQTQYFGPGTRLLVL.

The chain uses TRBV19 and TRBJ1-5; 7 positions match TRBD1. The germline CDR1 and CDR2 sequences are LNHDA and SQIVND (reference sequence). This CDR3 has 14 amino acids. V trimming: 7 bases; J trimming: 4 bases; junction bases outside the gene matches: 7. The CDR3 sequence: CASMPGGDNQPQHF. CDR3 DNA: TGTGCCAGTATGCCAGGGGGTGATAATCAGCCCCAGCATTTT.

The chain recombines TRBV28 with TRBJ2-7; possible D gene TRBD1, 6 bases. CDR3 length: 15 residues. Germline V gene sequence: CDR1 MDHEN, CDR2 SYDVKM. With 4 bases removed from V and 1 base from J, the gap between germline ends came to 14 bases. The CDR3 coding sequence is TGTGCCAGCAGTTCAGGGGCACGTGGATCCTACGAGCAGTACTTC. As protein: CASSSGARGSYEQYF.

This clone showed up just a few times. V gene TRBV13 combines with J gene TRBJ1-6; D perhaps matches TRBD1 (6 bases). Looked up from germline, CDR1 is PRHDT and CDR2 is FYEKMQ (reference sequence). V lost 2 bases and J lost 4, with 18 bases in between. The CDR3 has 18 residues. The CDR3 is CASSLKGEMGSYNSPLHF. The CDR3 DNA sequence: TGTGCCAGCAGCTTAAAGGGGGAAATGGGTTCTTATAATTCACCCCTCCACTTT. The variable domain in full, completed from reference TRBV13 and TRBJ1-6, reads AAGVIQSPRHLIKEKRETATLKCYPIPRHDTVYWYQQGPGQDPQFLISFYEKMQSDKGSIPDRFSAQQFSDYHSELNMSSLELGDSALYFCASSLKGEMGSYNSPLHFGNGTRLTVT.

V gene TRBV7-9 combines with J gene TRBJ1-3; 9 positions agree with TRBD1. Unmatched junction bases numbered 3, after V lost 5 bases and J lost 1 base. The CDR3 has 15 amino acids. In germline, CDR1 is SEHNR, CDR2 FQNEAQ (reference sequence). The CDR3 is CASSLGTGSGNTIYF. DNA for the CDR3: TGTGCCAGCAGCCTGGGGACAGGGTCTGGAAACACCATATATTTT.

The chain uses TRBV18 and TRBJ2-2; D gene unclear. Germline CDR1 KGHSH, CDR2 LQKENI. This CDR3 comprises 13 residues. The germline V and J ends were trimmed by 0 bases and 4 bases, with 3 bases remaining between them. In DNA form, the CDR3 reads TGTGCCAGCTCACCACCGAGCACCGGGGAGCTGTTTTTT. This gives the protein CASSPPSTGELFF.

The count of this clone is one. The V and J genes are TRBV7-2 and TRBJ2-5; D uncertain. Trimming removed 0 bases from V and 2 bases from J, with 10 bases in between. Germline CDR1 SGHTA, CDR2 FQGNSA. The length of the CDR3 is 15 residues. CDR3 sequence reads: CASSLARPRQETQYF. Here the CDR3 DNA reads TGTGCCAGCAGCTTAGCAAGACCTAGGCAAGAGACCCAGTACTTC. Combining the CDR3 with reference TRBV7-2 and TRBJ2-5 gives the whole variable domain GAGVSQSPSNKVTEKGKDVELRCDPISGHTALYWYRQSLGQGLEFLIYFQGNSAPDKSGLPSDRFSAERTGGSVSTLTIQRTQQEDSAVYLCASSLARPRQETQYFGPGTRLLVL.

The J gene is TRBJ1-2, the V gene TRBV19; 7 positions agree with TRBD1. Germline V lookup: CDR1 LNHDA, CDR2 SQIVND (reference sequence). V was pared by 5 bases and J by 5 bases, with 8 bases of the junction left unmatched. The length of the CDR3 is 14 residues. CDR3 in DNA: TGTGCCAGTAGTCTAGGACAGGAATCTTATGGCTACACCTTC. Its protein product is CASSLGQESYGYTF.